This T cell receptor (beta chain) was recorded in a study of blood T cell repertoires in COVID-19. Clones were sequenced by immunoSEQ multiplex PCR, and TCRdb holds only the in-frame ones, with some missing. The sample records some 500,000 clones, 85% to 90% being singletons. Trimming left V 1 base short and J 4 bases short, with 20 bases between. Germline V lookup: CDR1 MGHRA, CDR2 YSYEKL. This CDR3 contains 18 residues. The rearrangement joins TRBV4-1 to TRBJ1-3; the D gene is possibly TRBD1 (6 bases). The clonotype comes from a woman aged 45-60 years with COVID-19, enrolled during active disease. Sequencing was done on a sample of peripheral blood. CDR3 residues: CASSQVAGRGLGGNTIYF. In DNA, the CDR3 is TGCGCCAGCAGCCAAGTCGCGGGGAGGGGGTTGGGGGGAAACACCATATATTTT.